The 32 T cell receptor beta chains below all came from one sample that was sequenced in a study of T cells after yellow fever vaccination. TCRdb re-called the 5' RACE reads through MiXCR, storing one row per CDR3 protein. The profile covers about 300,000 distinct CDR3 sequences, with 8.7% appearing a single time and approximately 3.5% taken by the ten largest. The input for sequencing was CD4+ T cells sorted from PBMCs, taken 5 days after the yellow fever booster vaccination. The receptors shown here come from a young man who received the YFV17D yellow fever vaccine.

The table lists this clonotype with many counts. The chain has TRBV18 and TRBJ1-1; D gene ambiguous. The length of the CDR3 is 13 residues. Germline-derived CDR1 and CDR2 are KGHSH and LQKENI. V dropped 3 bases and J dropped 1 base, with 6 bases sitting between them. CDR3 amino acids: CASSPHPNTEAFF. The CDR3 DNA sequence: TGTGCCAGCTCACCCCACCCGAACACTGAAGCTTTCTTT.

This clonotype was seen a handful of times. The V call is TRBV18, the J call TRBJ1-1; D call uncertain. The CDR3 sequence is 13 residues long. Germline CDR1 and CDR2: KGHSH and LQKENI. Trimming took off 0 bases at V and 7 bases at J, with 9 bases between the two ends. The CDR3 nucleotides read TGTGCCAGCTCACCACCCAACGCCCTTGAAGCTTTCTTT. Amino acid sequence: CASSPPNALEAFF.

The table lists this clonotype with a few counts. The rearrangement uses TRBV7-9 and TRBJ2-7; 7 bases are a match to TRBD1. The V gene's germline CDR1 is SEHNR and CDR2 FQNEAQ (reference sequence). This CDR3 spans 11 amino acids. V lost 10 bases to trimming and J lost 6 bases; unmatched junction nucleotides: 6. CDR3 nucleotide sequence: TGTGCCATACTGACAGGGACCGAGCAGTACTTC. The encoded protein is CAILTGTEQYF. Looking up the rest from reference TRBV7-9 and TRBJ2-7 gives the full variable domain: DTGVSQNPRHKITKRGQNVTFRCDPISEHNRLYWYRQTLGQGPEFLTYFQNEAQLEKSRLLSDRFSAERPKGSFSTLEIQRTEQGDSAMYLCAILTGTEQYFGPGTRLTVT.

The genes are TRBV19 and TRBJ2-1; 7 positions match TRBD2. This CDR3 comprises 15 residues. Germline V lookup: CDR1 LNHDA, CDR2 SQIVND (reference sequence). With V trimmed by 4 bases and J by 4 bases, 7 bases remained unmatched. The CDR3, as DNA: TGTGCCAGTAGTACCTGGGGACTAAATTACAATGAGCAGTTCTTC. Its protein product is CASSTWGLNYNEQFF.

This clonotype was seen ten or more times. The CDR3 sequence: CASSFFRGPPTETQNIQYF. As DNA, the CDR3 is TGCGCCAGCAGCTTCTTCAGGGGACCCCCGACAGAGACCCAAAACATTCAGTACTTC. The chain is built from TRBV5-1 and TRBJ2-4; weak D call: TRBD1 (6 bases). This CDR3 spans 19 amino acids. The germline V gene encodes CDR1 SGHRS and CDR2 YFSETQ. Deletions cut 2 bases from V and 5 bases from J, with 26 bases between.

This clonotype was recorded a few times. The chain carries TRBV5-5 and TRBJ1-6; D call uncertain. The CDR3 runs to 16 residues. Germline CDR1 is SGHKS and CDR2 is YYEKEE (reference sequence). V gave up 3 bases and J gave up 8 bases, with 18 bases separating them. The CDR3: CASSSEFPADYSPLHF. Here the CDR3 DNA reads TGTGCCAGCAGCTCGGAGTTCCCGGCTGACTATTCACCCCTCCACTTT.

The CDR3 region has the DNA TGTGCCAGCAGCTTAAGGGCTAACACTGAAGCTTTCTTT. It encodes CASSLRANTEAFF. The chain links TRBV11-3 to TRBJ1-1, with D hard to call. This CDR3 comprises 13 residues. Trimming took off 2 bases at V and 2 bases at J, with 6 bases between the two ends. The germline V gene has CDR1 SGHNT and CDR2 YENEEA.

This clonotype was seen a few times. V usage is TRBV7-8 and J usage is TRBJ1-2, with D unresolved. The V and J ends lost 2 bases and 4 bases respectively, with 11 bases between them. The CDR3 is 14 residues long. CDR1 SGHVS and CDR2 FQNEAQ come from the germline V gene. For the CDR3, the DNA is TGTGCCAGCAGCTTAACATCGCGGATCTATGGCTACACCTTC. As protein: CASSLTSRIYGYTF.

The V call is TRBV7-9, the J call TRBJ1-2, with 7 bases aligning to TRBD1. CDR1 and CDR2 from the germline V gene are SEHNR and FQNEAQ (reference sequence). J gave up 1 base and V 1 base, and 9 bases lay outside the gene matches. This CDR3 spans 17 amino acids. The CDR3 loop is CASSLVPGQARNYGYTF. The CDR3 DNA reads as TGTGCCAGCAGCTTAGTTCCCGGACAGGCCCGTAACTATGGCTACACCTTC.

The V call is TRBV18, the J call TRBJ2-6; D not certain. Per the germline V gene, CDR1 is KGHSH and CDR2 is LQKENI. The CDR3 is 17 amino acids. Trimming removed 6 bases from V and 3 bases from J, with 18 bases in between. CDR3 sequence (DNA): TGTGCCAGCTCGGCGAGGCTTGGGGTAGATGGGGCCAACGTCCTGACTTTC. This gives the protein CASSARLGVDGANVLTF.

Only a few counts were recorded for this clonotype. V gene TRBV4-1 combines with J gene TRBJ2-7; D ambiguous. The CDR3 sequence is 13 residues long. CDR1 and CDR2 from the germline V gene are MGHRA and YSYEKL. Trimming left V 3 bases short and J 3 bases short, with 9 bases between. The CDR3 reads CASSQELYYEQYV. CDR3 coding DNA: TGCGCCAGCAGCCAGGAGCTCTACTACGAGCAGTACGTC.

A few counts support this clonotype. This rearrangement joins TRBV29-1 to TRBJ1-1; 7 bases align to TRBD1. This CDR3 contains 13 residues. With V trimmed by 7 bases and J by 1 base, 6 bases remained unmatched. CDR1 is SQVTM and CDR2 is ANQGSEA in the germline V gene. The chain's CDR3 is CSAAQGTNTEAFF. Written as DNA, the CDR3 is TGCAGCGCAGCACAGGGGACGAACACTGAAGCTTTCTTT.

This clonotype was seen once. A read error may explain this, as a much larger clone is one base away. The CDR3 nucleotides read TGTGCCTGCTCTCGGGCCCCCAGGGGCAATGAGCAGTTCTTC. Translation: CACSRAPRGNEQFF. This sequence joins TRBV12-3 or TRBV12-4 and TRBJ2-1, with D perhaps TRBD1 (6 bases). Deletions cut 11 bases from V and 6 bases from J, with 20 bases between. The CDR3 consists of 14 residues.

This chain links TRBV6-5 with TRBJ1-2; a weak D match, TRBD1 (5 bases). This CDR3 is built from 13 residues. The germline gives CDR1 MNHEY, CDR2 SVGAGI. V lost 8 bases and J 4 bases, leaving 14 bases between the germline ends. CDR3: CASRTPGTYGYTF. The CDR3 DNA follows: TGTGCCAGCCGCACCCCCGGGACCTATGGCTACACCTTC.

A few counts support this clonotype. This chain links TRBV5-1 with TRBJ1-4, with TRBD1 matching over 11 bases. The length of the CDR3 is 16 residues. The V segment lost 4 bases and the J segment 8 bases; nucleotides outside the gene matches: 10. Germline V gene sequence: CDR1 SGHRS, CDR2 YFSETQ. The CDR3 DNA reads TGCGCCAGCAGCCTAATACCGGGACAGGGGGACGAAAAACTGTTTTTT. Its translation is CASSLIPGQGDEKLFF.

The chain links TRBV3-1 to TRBJ1-1; TRBD1 agrees at 8 bases. CDR1 is LGHDT, CDR2 YNNKEL, per germline (reference sequence). The CDR3 runs 12 residues. Trimming at V came to 6 bases and at J to 9 bases, leaving 6 bases not matched to a gene. The CDR3 loop is CASSPRQGQAFF. The CDR3 DNA follows: TGTGCCAGCAGTCCACGACAGGGGCAAGCTTTCTTT.

The chain couples TRBV3-1 to TRBJ1-2, with a possible D match to TRBD1 (6 bases). CDR1 and CDR2 from the germline V gene are LGHDT and YNNKEL (reference sequence). The germline V and J ends were trimmed by 6 bases and 1 base, with 15 bases remaining between them. This CDR3 is 15 amino acids long. CDR3 coding DNA: TGTGCCAGCAGTCGGACAGATCCGAATAACTATGGCTACACCTTC. Protein product: CASSRTDPNNYGYTF.

This clonotype was recorded at least ten times. The V and J genes are TRBV20-1 and TRBJ2-2; 8 bases fit TRBD1. There are 13 residues in the CDR3. The V and J ends lost 6 bases and 6 bases, in that order; junction bases with no gene match: 6. CDR1 and CDR2 from the germline V gene are DFQATT and SNEGSKA (reference sequence). The CDR3 region has the DNA TGCAGTGCGCCAGGGGGCTGGGCCGGGGAGCTGTTTTTT. Translating gives CSAPGGWAGELFF.

V and J are TRBV12-3 or TRBV12-4 and TRBJ2-2; 8 nucleotides line up with TRBD1. The CDR3 contains 14 residues. Trimming took 6 bases from V and 6 from J; bases not matched to a gene: 6. The CDR3 sequence: CASRDRVSPGELFF. The CDR3 DNA sequence: TGTGCCAGCAGGGACAGGGTATCCCCCGGGGAGCTGTTTTTT.

In this sample, this clonotype turned up a few times. This chain connects TRBV6-1 to TRBJ2-3; D gene unclear. Looked up from germline, CDR1 is MNHNS and CDR2 is SASEGT. CDR3 size: 10 residues. The ends were cut back, 8 bases at V and 5 bases at J, with 5 bases in the middle. As DNA, the CDR3 is TGTGCCAGCTATGAAGATACGCAGTATTTT. Its translation: CASYEDTQYF.

This chain joins TRBV2 and TRBJ2-5, with 7 positions matching TRBD1. Trimming took 4 bases from V and 3 from J; bases not matched to a gene: 5. CDR1 and CDR2 (germline): SNHLY, FYNNEI. The CDR3 is 14 residues long. This CDR3 reads CASSAIGGEETQYF. In nucleotides, the CDR3 is TGTGCCAGCAGTGCTATAGGGGGCGAAGAGACCCAGTACTTC.

This clonotype was detected ten times or more. The chain combines TRBV11-2 with TRBJ1-2; a weak D match, TRBD1 (5 bases). Germline lookup yields CDR1 SGHAT and CDR2 FQNNGV. The CDR3 is made up of 16 amino acids. The V gene lost 2 bases and the J gene lost 0 bases, with 13 bases spanning the gap. DNA for the CDR3: TGTGCCAGCAGCTTAATTCAATGGGGCGCTAACTATGGCTACACCTTC. As protein: CASSLIQWGANYGYTF.

About this clonotype: A read error may be the cause here, since a much bigger clone is one base away. The CDR3 reads CASSSEVAGRSYNELFF. The CDR3 DNA follows: TGCGCCAGCAGCTCCGAGGTCGCGGGCCGCTCCTACAATGAGCTGTTCTTC. The V call is TRBV4-3, the J call TRBJ2-1; possibly TRBD2 for D (5 bases). Germline CDR1 reads LGHNA; CDR2 reads YSLEER. This CDR3 comprises 17 residues.

V is TRBV7-3 and J is TRBJ1-4; 8 bases map to TRBD1. Trimming removed 3 bases from V and 0 bases from J; junction bases left unmatched: 6. The CDR3 is 17 residues long. CDR1 is SGHTA, CDR2 FQGTGA, per germline. The CDR3: CASSLRQGATTNEKLFF. CDR3 DNA sequence: TGTGCCAGCAGCTTGAGGCAGGGGGCTACAACTAATGAAAAACTGTTTTTT.

This clonotype was seen a few times. DNA for the CDR3: TGTGCCAGCAGCTTGGAGGGGGTCTACACCTTC. Amino acids: CASSLEGVYTF. This chain links TRBV5-6 with TRBJ1-2; D may be TRBD1 (6 bases). The germline V and J ends were trimmed by 0 bases and 10 bases, with 7 bases remaining between them. The CDR3 extends over 11 amino acids. Per germline, CDR1 SGHDT and CDR2 YYEEEE.

This clonotype was counted many times. This rearrangement joins TRBV4-3 to TRBJ1-4, with 9 bases matching TRBD1. V was clipped by 4 bases and J by 3 bases; unmatched bases: 9. The CDR3 contains 17 residues. Germline V lookup: CDR1 LGHNA, CDR2 YSLEER. The CDR3 DNA follows: TGCGCCAGCAGCCGTTACAGGGGGCGCGGAGCTAATGAAAAACTGTTTTTT. Its protein product is CASSRYRGRGANEKLFF.

The chain has TRBV6-2 or TRBV6-3 and TRBJ1-6; the D is unclear. The CDR3 extends over 13 amino acids. With 7 bases removed from V and 7 bases from J, the gap between germline ends came to 11 bases. The germline gives CDR1 MNHEY, CDR2 SVGEGT. The CDR3 is CASKAGFNSPLHF. Here the CDR3 DNA reads TGTGCCAGCAAGGCAGGCTTCAATTCACCCCTCCACTTT.

This clonotype was seen a few times. This chain links TRBV5-6 with TRBJ2-2; 11 nucleotides align to TRBD2. This CDR3 is built from 16 residues. The V segment lost 0 bases and the J segment 4 bases; nucleotides outside the gene matches: 2. In germline, CDR1 is SGHDT, CDR2 YYEEEE. Here the CDR3 DNA reads TGTGCCAGCAGCTTGGCTAGCGGGGGGCTCACCGGGGAGCTGTTTTTT. Protein sequence: CASSLASGGLTGELFF.

This clonotype showed up just a few times. The rearrangement joins TRBV6-6 to TRBJ1-1; maybe TRBD1 (6 bases). This CDR3 has 11 residues. Germline CDR1 is MNHNY and CDR2 is SVGAGI (reference sequence). V was pared by 2 bases and J by 10 bases, with 8 bases between. CDR3 sequence (DNA): TGTGCCAGCAGTTACGGGGGGGCAGCTTTCTTT. Protein product: CASSYGGAAFF.

This clonotype appeared a few times. CDR3 coding DNA: TGTGCCAGCAGTGATCTTGGGGACGAGCAGTACGTC. Amino acids: CASSDLGDEQYV. The chain carries TRBV28 and TRBJ2-7; D remains ambiguous. Looked up from germline, CDR1 is MDHEN and CDR2 is SYDVKM. V was pared by 5 bases and J by 5 bases, with 10 bases between. The CDR3 spans 12 residues.

The chain carries TRBV9 and TRBJ2-3; 10 bases align to TRBD2. Looked up from germline, CDR1 is SGDLS and CDR2 is YYNGEE. CDR3 length: 15 amino acids. Trimming removed 0 bases from V and 6 bases from J; junction bases left unmatched: 4. CDR3 DNA: TGTGCCAGCAGCGTAGAGGCTAGCGGGGGTGATACGCAGTATTTT. This codes for CASSVEASGGDTQYF.

This clonotype has a handful of counts. This CDR3 reads CASSQDRRTGGIAFF. CDR3 coding DNA: TGCGCCAGCAGCCAAGATAGAAGGACAGGGGGTATTGCTTTCTTT. The genes are TRBV4-1 and TRBJ1-1, with 10 bases identical to TRBD1. Trimming removed 0 bases from V and 11 bases from J; junction bases left unmatched: 9. The length of the CDR3 is 15 residues. Germline lookup yields CDR1 MGHRA and CDR2 YSYEKL.